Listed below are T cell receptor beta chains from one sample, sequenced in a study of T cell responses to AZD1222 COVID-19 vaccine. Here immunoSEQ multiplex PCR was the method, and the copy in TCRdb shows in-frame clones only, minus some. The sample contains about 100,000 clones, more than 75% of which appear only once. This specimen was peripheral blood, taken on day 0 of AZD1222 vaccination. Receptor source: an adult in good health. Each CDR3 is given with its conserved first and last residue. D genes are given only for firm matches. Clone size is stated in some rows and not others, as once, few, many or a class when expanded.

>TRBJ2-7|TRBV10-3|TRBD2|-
CAISVSSGGGSYEQYF
TGTGCCATCAGTGTATCTAGCGGGGGTGGTTCCTACGAGCAGTACTTC
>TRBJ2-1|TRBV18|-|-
CASSPSSRYNEQFF
TGTGCCAGCTCACCGAGCTCTCGGTACAATGAGCAGTTCTTC
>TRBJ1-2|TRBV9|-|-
CASSVGLGSFEERGYTF
TGTGCCAGCAGCGTAGGTCTGGGATCCTTCGAGGAGCGTGGCTACACCTTC
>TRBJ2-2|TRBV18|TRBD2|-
CASSPPSRTSGGPFETGELFF
TGTGCCAGCTCACCACCCAGCCGGACTAGCGGGGGACCTTTCGAAACCGGGGAGCTGTTTTTT
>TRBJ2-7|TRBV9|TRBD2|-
CASSPSGYSYEQYF
TGTGCCAGCAGCCCTAGCGGTTACTCCTACGAGCAGTACTTC
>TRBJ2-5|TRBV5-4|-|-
CASSLTPARETQYF
TGTGCCAGCAGCTTGACGCCAGCAAGGGAGACCCAGTACTTC
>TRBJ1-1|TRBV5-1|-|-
CASRDQGLNTEAFF
TGCGCCAGCAGGGACCAGGGTCTGAACACTGAAGCTTTCTTT
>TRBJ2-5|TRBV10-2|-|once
CASSGTGVETQYF
TGCGCCAGCAGTGGGACCGGGGTTGAGACCCAGTACTTC
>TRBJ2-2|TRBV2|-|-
CASTFVPNTGELFF
TGTGCCAGCACATTTGTCCCGAACACCGGGGAGCTGTTTTTT
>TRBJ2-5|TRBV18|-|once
CASSPPLGQFSETQYF
TGTGCCAGCTCACCGCCACTCGGACAATTCTCGGAGACCCAGTACTTC
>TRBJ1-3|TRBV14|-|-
CASSLVGAGSGNTIYF
TGTGCCAGCAGCCTTGTGGGGGCAGGCTCTGGAAACACCATATATTTT
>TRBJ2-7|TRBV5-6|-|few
CASSSWGYEQYF
TGTGCCAGCAGCTCATGGGGTTACGAGCAGTACTTC
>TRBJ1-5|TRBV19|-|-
CASSRRAGEGNQPQHF
TGTGCCAGTAGTAGGCGGGCAGGAGAAGGCAATCAGCCCCAGCATTTT
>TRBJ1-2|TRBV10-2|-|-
CASSEIGGGGYTF
TGCGCCAGCAGTGAGATCGGGGGAGGAGGCTACACCTTC
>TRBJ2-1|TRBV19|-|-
CASGISGNEQFF
TGTGCCAGTGGGATATCCGGCAATGAGCAGTTCTTC
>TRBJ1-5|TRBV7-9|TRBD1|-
CASTDFQGGYSNQPQHF
TGTGCCAGCACCGATTTCCAGGGGGGATATAGCAATCAGCCCCAGCATTTT
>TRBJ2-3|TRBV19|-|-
CASSIAVGATDTQYF
TGTGCCAGTAGTATAGCAGTGGGGGCCACAGATACGCAGTATTTT
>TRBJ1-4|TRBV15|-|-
CATSRPLDRLFF
TGTGCCACCAGCAGACCCCTCGACAGACTGTTTTTT